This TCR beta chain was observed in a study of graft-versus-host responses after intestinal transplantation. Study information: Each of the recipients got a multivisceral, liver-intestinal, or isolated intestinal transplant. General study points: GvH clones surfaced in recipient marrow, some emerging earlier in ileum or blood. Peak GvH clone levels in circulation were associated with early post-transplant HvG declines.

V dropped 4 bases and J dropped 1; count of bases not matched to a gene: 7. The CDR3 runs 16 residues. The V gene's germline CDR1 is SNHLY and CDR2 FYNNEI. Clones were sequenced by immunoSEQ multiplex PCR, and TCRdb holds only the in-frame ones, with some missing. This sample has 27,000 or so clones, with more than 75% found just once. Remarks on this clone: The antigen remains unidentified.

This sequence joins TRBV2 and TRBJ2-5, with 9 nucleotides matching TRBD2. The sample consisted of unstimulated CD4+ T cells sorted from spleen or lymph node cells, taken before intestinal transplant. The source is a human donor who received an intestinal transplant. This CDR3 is CASSGSGGRIQETQYF. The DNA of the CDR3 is TGTGCCAGCAGTGGGAGCGGGGGGAGAATCCAAGAGACCCAGTACTTC.